Listed here are 30 T cell receptor beta chains from one sample, sequenced in a study of shared clonotypes between healthy human individuals. Assay used: immunoSEQ multiplex PCR; TCRdb lists only in-frame clones, some missing. Seen here are more than 450,000 clones, 79% observed once, and the top ten hold under 15%. Sequencing input: PBMCs. Receptors were obtained from a woman aged 40 to 50 in good health. Some clones in this sample may be carry-over from other donors' samples.

V gene TRBV7-9 combines with J gene TRBJ2-7; 14 bases match TRBD2. With 5 bases clipped from V and 9 bases from J, the junction kept 6 bases outside the gene matches. The CDR3 consists of 14 residues. Germline V gene data show CDR1 as SEHNR and CDR2 as FQNEAQ (reference sequence). The CDR3 is CASSHGLAGGLQYF. The DNA for the CDR3 is TGTGCCAGCAGCCACGGACTAGCGGGAGGTCTGCAGTACTTC.

V gene TRBV28 combines with J gene TRBJ2-6; D gene unclear. Deletions cut 5 bases from V and 0 bases from J, with 8 bases between. The CDR3 runs 15 residues. The germline V gene encodes CDR1 MDHEN and CDR2 SYDVKM. CDR3 sequence (DNA): TGTGCCAGCAGTGACGCCGGCTCTGGGGCCAACGTCCTGACTTTC. Its translation is CASSDAGSGANVLTF.

This clone was detected ten times or more. The chain is built from TRBV5-1 and TRBJ2-2, with 11 bases lining up with TRBD1. Unmatched junction bases numbered 5, after V lost 4 bases and J lost 3 bases. From germline, CDR1 is SGHRS and CDR2 YFSETQ. CDR3 length: 16 residues. The DNA of the CDR3 is TGCGCCAGCAGCGTTAGGACAGGGGGCGACACCGGGGAGCTGTTTTTT. Translated, it gives CASSVRTGGDTGELFF.

This clone has only one observation. The V gene is TRBV5-4, the J gene TRBJ2-5; 11 nucleotides line up with TRBD1. V gave up 3 bases and J gave up 5 bases; unmatched junction bases: 12. Germline CDR1 is SGHNT and CDR2 is YYREEE (reference sequence). The CDR3 is 17 residues long. The chain's CDR3 is CASSYSGTGGLRETQYF. CDR3 sequence (DNA): TGTGCCAGCAGCTACTCCGGGACAGGGGGGCTGAGGGAGACCCAGTACTTC.

This clone came up a few times. The rearrangement links TRBV28 to TRBJ2-2; 8 bases line up with TRBD1. The CDR3 runs to 17 residues. Trimming cost V 6 bases and J 6 bases; bases outside gene matches: 15. Germline assignment: CDR1 MDHEN and CDR2 SYDVKM. Here the CDR3 DNA reads TGTGCCAGCAGACCTCAGGGGGCGCGTTATCTACCCGGGGAGCTGTTTTTT. This translates into CASRPQGARYLPGELFF.

A single count supports this clone. The chain is built from TRBV10-3 and TRBJ2-6; TRBD2 might be the D (5 bases). V dropped 0 bases and J dropped 0 bases, with 6 bases sitting between them. Germline CDR1 is ENHRY and CDR2 is SYGVKD. The CDR3 spans 16 residues. Here the CDR3 reads CAISESRDSGANVLTF. CDR3 nucleotides: TGTGCCATCAGTGAGTCGAGGGACTCTGGGGCCAACGTCCTGACTTTC.

This clone appeared a single time. This sequence joins TRBV7-3 and TRBJ1-1; tentative D call: TRBD1 (5 bases). CDR3 size: 14 residues. Germline CDR1 is SGHTA and CDR2 is FQGTGA. The V end was cut by 7 bases, the J end by 5 bases, with 17 bases between. The CDR3 here is CASTAIPGRTEAFF. The CDR3 coding sequence is TGTGCCAGCACCGCCATCCCAGGGCGGACTGAAGCTTTCTTT.

This chain uses TRBV4-1 with TRBJ2-3, with 9 bases that match TRBD2. V lost 3 bases, J lost 0 bases, and 4 bases stayed unmatched. Germline CDR1 reads MGHRA; CDR2 reads YSYEKL. This CDR3 is 16 amino acids long. CDR3 protein: CASSHRLAASTDTQYF. CDR3 DNA sequence: TGCGCCAGCAGCCATCGACTAGCGGCAAGCACAGATACGCAGTATTTT.

The chain carries TRBV5-4 and TRBJ1-4, with no clear D. V gave up 0 bases and J gave up 5 bases, with 11 bases separating them. The CDR3 extends over 15 amino acids. In germline, CDR1 is SGHNT, CDR2 YYREEE (reference sequence). This CDR3 is CASSLAKLGNEKLFF. The CDR3 nucleotides read TGTGCCAGCAGCTTGGCCAAGTTGGGAAATGAAAAACTGTTTTTT.

V is TRBV4-2 and J is TRBJ2-7; 10 bases are shared with TRBD1. The CDR3 covers 15 residues. J gave up 5 bases and V 4 bases, and 8 bases lay outside the gene matches. Germline V gene data show CDR1 as LGHNA and CDR2 as YNFKEQ. The CDR3 spells CASSRGQGEVHEQYF. CDR3 DNA: TGTGCCAGCAGCCGAGGACAGGGGGAAGTCCACGAGCAGTACTTC.

The gene calls are TRBV12-5 and TRBJ2-5; 10 nucleotides agree with TRBD2. CDR1 is LGHNT and CDR2 is FRNRAP in the germline V gene. V was pared by 0 bases and J by 3 bases, with 10 bases of the junction left unmatched. The CDR3 covers 18 residues. Written as DNA, the CDR3 is TGTGCTAGTGGTTTGGTACTGGGAACTAGCGGGGAGAAAGAGACCCAGTACTTC. Protein: CASGLVLGTSGEKETQYF.

The CDR3 loop reads CACNSGRAYTGELFF. Written as DNA, the CDR3 is TGTGCCTGTAATAGCGGGAGGGCCTACACCGGGGAGCTGTTTTTT. The chain employs TRBV30 and TRBJ2-2; 11 bases are shared with TRBD2. The length of the CDR3 is 15 residues. J lost 3 bases, V lost 6 bases, and 6 bases had no gene match. Germline V CDR1 and CDR2: GTSNPN, SVGIG (reference sequence).

The chain is built from TRBV4-1 and TRBJ2-7; 8 bases line up with TRBD2. CDR3 size: 16 residues. Per the germline V gene, CDR1 is MGHRA and CDR2 is YSYEKL. Unmatched junction bases numbered 11, after V lost 1 base and J lost 6 bases. CDR3 sequence (DNA): TGCGCCAGCAGCCAAGTCAGGGCTAGCGGGCCCCCCGAGCAGTACTTC. Its protein product is CASSQVRASGPPEQYF.

The rearrangement links TRBV19 to TRBJ2-7, with 7 bases identical to TRBD2. The CDR3 consists of 13 residues. V lost 4 bases to trimming and J lost 4 bases; unmatched junction nucleotides: 4. Germline V CDR1 and CDR2: LNHDA, SQIVND (reference sequence). The CDR3 spells CASSTRTRYEQYF. The CDR3 coding sequence is TGTGCCAGTAGTACCCGGACTAGATACGAGCAGTACTTC.

This clone was counted a few times. The chain combines TRBV18 with TRBJ2-7, with 7 bases identical to TRBD2. This CDR3 comprises 16 residues. V shed 6 bases, J shed 4 bases, and the junction held 15 bases outside the gene matches. Germline CDR1 and CDR2: KGHSH and LQKENI. The CDR3: CASSNQGASGLYEQYF. The CDR3, as DNA: TGTGCCAGCTCCAACCAAGGGGCTAGCGGTTTGTACGAGCAGTACTTC.

The chain joins TRBV5-8 to TRBJ2-5; D not certain. Trimming left V 4 bases short and J 5 bases short, with 21 bases between. Germline V lookup: CDR1 SGHTS, CDR2 YDEGEE. The CDR3 has 16 amino acids. The CDR3: CASSENILTLVETQYF. CDR3 DNA: TGTGCCAGCAGCGAGAACATTCTTACCCTGGTGGAGACCCAGTACTTC.

This sequence joins TRBV20-1 and TRBJ2-3; no clear D gene. Looked up from germline, CDR1 is DFQATT and CDR2 is SNEGSKA (reference sequence). This CDR3 region has 11 residues. Trimming took 6 bases from V and 9 from J, leaving 13 bases between them. Here the CDR3 DNA reads TGCAGTGCCACCACTCTCGAAACGCAGTATTTT. Protein product: CSATTLETQYF.

This clone was seen a single time. This chain joins TRBV5-1 and TRBJ2-7; TRBD2 matches at 12 bases. The length of the CDR3 is 16 residues. V was clipped by 3 bases and J by 2 bases; unmatched bases: 6. Germline V gene data show CDR1 as SGHRS and CDR2 as YFSETQ. In DNA form, the CDR3 reads TGCGCCAGCAGCTACGGGACTAGCGGGCCCGCCTACGAGCAGTACTTC. It translates to CASSYGTSGPAYEQYF. The variable domain in full, with the rest retrieved from reference TRBV5-1 and TRBJ2-7, is KAGVTQTPRYLIKTRGQQVTLSCSPISGHRSVSWYQQTPGQGLQFLFEYFSETQRNKGNFPGRFSGRQFSNSRSEMNVSTLELGDSALYLCASSYGTSGPAYEQYFGPGTRLTVT.

V usage is TRBV9 and J usage is TRBJ1-2, with TRBD1 identical over 12 bases. J lost 5 bases, V lost 3 bases, and 14 bases had no gene match. The CDR3 extends over 18 amino acids. Germline assignment: CDR1 SGDLS and CDR2 YYNGEE. CDR3 coding DNA: TGTGCCAGCAGCGCCGGGACAGGGGGCGTTACCCAAGGTTATGGCTACACCTTC. Translation: CASSAGTGGVTQGYGYTF.

This clone was counted once. The CDR3 loop is CASRRTVNTGELFF. The CDR3 coding sequence is TGTGCCAGCAGAAGGACAGTGAACACCGGGGAGCTGTTTTTT. The rearrangement joins TRBV6-5 to TRBJ2-2; perhaps TRBD1 as D (6 bases). Germline V CDR1 and CDR2: MNHEY, SVGAGI. The length of the CDR3 is 14 residues. The V and J ends lost 6 bases and 1 base respectively, with 9 bases between them.

This clone has only one observation. This sample includes further DNA sequences coding for the same CDR3. The V call is TRBV19, the J call TRBJ2-3; D ambiguous. V dropped 3 bases and J dropped 3 bases, with 10 bases sitting between them. The CDR3 has 14 amino acids. Germline lookup yields CDR1 LNHDA and CDR2 SQIVND (reference sequence). The CDR3 sequence is CASSMGPRTDTQYF. DNA of the CDR3: TGTGCCAGTAGTATGGGCCCACGGACAGATACGCAGTATTTT.

This chain links TRBV28 with TRBJ2-7, with D tentatively TRBD1 (6 bases). The V end lost 5 bases, the J end lost 3 bases, and 14 bases lay between the germline ends. There are 14 residues in the CDR3. CDR1 MDHEN and CDR2 SYDVKM come from the germline V gene. The CDR3, as DNA: TGTGCCAGCAGTCGGGCAGGGGATTTCTACGAGCAGTACTTC. It yields the protein CASSRAGDFYEQYF.

The chain uses TRBV5-4 and TRBJ1-4, with D perhaps matching TRBD1 (5 bases). The CDR3 is 16 amino acids. Germline loops: CDR1 SGHNT, CDR2 YYREEE (reference sequence). Trimming took 0 bases from V and 3 from J, leaving 12 bases between them. CDR3 sequence: CASSLDRGGSNEKLFF. The CDR3 DNA is TGTGCCAGCAGCTTGGATAGGGGCGGTTCTAATGAAAAACTGTTTTTT.

This clone was picked up one time. V gene TRBV27 combines with J gene TRBJ2-1; TRBD2 matches at 11 bases. CDR3 length: 17 amino acids. CDR1 is MNHEY and CDR2 is SMNVEV in the germline V gene (reference sequence). V lost 6 bases, J lost 3 bases, and 10 bases stayed unmatched. This chain's CDR3 is CASSTPPGLAGYNEQFF. In DNA, the CDR3 is TGTGCCAGCAGCACCCCCCCTGGACTAGCGGGCTACAATGAGCAGTTCTTC.

J is TRBJ1-6 and V is TRBV27; the D is unclear. The CDR3 contains 14 residues. CDR1 and CDR2 (germline): MNHEY, SMNVEV (reference sequence). V gave up 2 bases and J gave up 5 bases, with 7 bases separating them. CDR3 region: CASSLGLHNSPLHF. The CDR3 region has the DNA TGTGCCAGCAGTTTAGGACTGCATAATTCACCCCTCCACTTT.

This clone was seen a single time. J is TRBJ2-1 and V is TRBV2, with 8 bases fitting TRBD2. The J segment lost 10 bases and the V segment lost 6 bases, leaving 17 bases of the junction unmatched. CDR1 is SNHLY, CDR2 FYNNEI, per germline. The CDR3 runs to 16 residues. The CDR3 sequence is CASSPRKASGSREQFF. In nucleotides, the CDR3 is TGTGCCAGCAGCCCCAGGAAAGCCAGCGGGAGTAGGGAGCAGTTCTTC.

The CDR3 coding sequence is TGTGCCAGCAGTCCCGGAGGCTGGGGGACAGATACGCAGTATTTT. Translated: CASSPGGWGTDTQYF. The J gene is TRBJ2-3, the V gene TRBV27, with D perhaps matching TRBD1 or TRBD2 (5 bases each). This CDR3 is built from 15 residues. CDR1 and CDR2 (germline): MNHEY, SMNVEV (reference sequence). Trimming took off 5 bases at V and 3 bases at J, with 15 bases between the two ends.

The V and J genes are TRBV28 and TRBJ1-3, with D perhaps matching TRBD1 (6 bases). Germline CDR1 reads MDHEN; CDR2 reads SYDVKM. Trimming left V 6 bases short and J 4 bases short, with 19 bases between. The CDR3 covers 16 residues. This chain's CDR3 is CASRGKSGGAGNTIYF. Here the CDR3 DNA reads TGTGCCAGCAGGGGAAAAAGTGGGGGGGCCGGAAACACCATATATTTT. Drawing the rest from reference TRBV28 and TRBJ1-3, the complete variable domain is DVKVTQSSRYLVKRTGEKVFLECVQDMDHENMFWYRQDPGLGLRLIYFSYDVKMKEKGDIPEGYSVSREKKERFSLILESASTNQTSMYLCASRGKSGGAGNTIYFGEGSWLTVV.

This rearrangement joins TRBV28 to TRBJ2-2; the match to TRBD2 covers 14 bases. CDR1 is MDHEN, CDR2 SYDVKM, per germline. J gave up 3 bases and V 8 bases, and 5 bases lay outside the gene matches. The CDR3 loop spans 16 amino acids. The CDR3 loop is CASLGLAGGYTGELFF. DNA of the CDR3: TGTGCCAGCCTCGGACTAGCGGGAGGTTACACCGGGGAGCTGTTTTTT. The full variable domain, completed using reference TRBV28 and TRBJ2-2, is DVKVTQSSRYLVKRTGEKVFLECVQDMDHENMFWYRQDPGLGLRLIYFSYDVKMKEKGDIPEGYSVSREKKERFSLILESASTNQTSMYLCASLGLAGGYTGELFFGEGSRLTVL.

The gene calls are TRBV6-6 and TRBJ2-2; tentatively, D is TRBD1 (5 bases). Between the trimmed V and J ends, which lost 6 bases and 0 bases, there was a span of 8 bases. CDR1 and CDR2 (germline): MNHNY, SVGAGI (reference sequence). This CDR3 has 14 residues. The CDR3 reads CASRDTANTGELFF. The CDR3, as DNA: TGTGCCAGCAGGGACACCGCGAACACCGGGGAGCTGTTTTTT.